The 22 T cell receptor beta chains given below trace back to one sample, sequenced in a study of identical twins. TCRdb independently ran MiXCR on the 5' RACE reads; one entry per CDR3 protein. The sample consists of roughly 490,000 distinct CDR3 sequences, about 13% of them appearing once. The sample was also linked to a second study, of yellow fever vaccine responses in identical twins.

The source material was CD4+ T cells sorted from blood. These receptors came from a woman under 30 in good health.

The chain employs TRBV20-1 and TRBJ2-5; D is undetermined. Germline CDR1 DFQATT, CDR2 SNEGSKA (reference sequence). The CDR3 has 14 amino acids. The V and J ends lost 0 bases and 1 base respectively, with 9 bases between them. This CDR3 reads CSARDYSPQETQYF. The CDR3 DNA reads as TGCAGTGCTAGAGATTACAGTCCCCAAGAGACCCAGTACTTC.

CDR3 sequence: CASSPTRGLAEETQYF. The CDR3 region has the DNA TGTGCCAGCAGCCCAACTAGGGGACTAGCGGAAGAGACCCAGTACTTC. The chain is built from TRBV11-2 and TRBJ2-5, with TRBD2 identical over 11 bases. Germline loops: CDR1 SGHAT, CDR2 FQNNGV. Trimming removed 5 bases from V and 3 bases from J; junction bases left unmatched: 8. The CDR3 runs to 16 residues.

The rearrangement uses TRBV27 and TRBJ1-2, with a possible D match to TRBD1 (5 bases). CDR3 length equals 15 residues. The germline gives CDR1 MNHEY, CDR2 SMNVEV (reference sequence). V lost 6 bases and J lost 3, with 17 bases in between. Here the CDR3 reads CASSRLRVGDYGYTF. The CDR3 DNA reads as TGTGCCAGCAGCAGACTAAGGGTAGGGGACTATGGCTACACCTTC.

At least ten counts were recorded for this clonotype. This chain connects TRBV5-1 to TRBJ2-2, with D possibly TRBD1 on 5 matching bases. Trimming removed 5 bases at V and 1 base at J, with 9 bases between. Germline V gives CDR1 SGHRS, CDR2 YFSETQ. There are 14 residues in the CDR3. CDR3 loop: CASSSDRNTGELFF. The CDR3 DNA reads TGCGCCAGCAGTTCTGACAGGAACACCGGGGAGCTGTTTTTT.

This clonotype was observed many times. The CDR3 is CASSLAPTGGYNEQFF. In DNA, the CDR3 is TGCGCCAGCAGCTTGGCCCCGACAGGGGGCTACAATGAGCAGTTCTTC. The V and J genes are TRBV5-1 and TRBJ2-1, with 9 bases fitting TRBD1. The V and J ends lost 0 bases and 3 bases, in that order; junction bases with no gene match: 4. From germline, CDR1 is SGHRS and CDR2 YFSETQ. This CDR3 region has 16 residues.

A remark on this clonotype: One junction end disagrees with the germline gene, perhaps due to a read error. The chain carries TRBV7-7 and TRBJ2-7; the match to TRBD1 covers 10 bases. The CDR3 has 15 amino acids. The V gene's germline CDR1 is SSHAT and CDR2 FNYEAQ (reference sequence). CDR3 nucleotides: TGTGCTAGCAGCTTAGGAAGACAGGGGGCCGGCGAGCAGTACTTC. It is translated as CASSLGRQGAGEQYF.

This clonotype was seen a handful of times. V usage is TRBV20-1 and J usage is TRBJ2-3; D is unclear. Germline V gene sequence: CDR1 DFQATT, CDR2 SNEGSKA (reference sequence). The CDR3 contains 14 residues. CDR3 nucleotides: TGCAGCCGACCCCGAGAAAGCTACACAGATACGCAGTATTTT. It codes for CSRPRESYTDTQYF.

This clonotype was seen at least ten times. The J gene is TRBJ2-5, the V gene TRBV29-1; tentatively, D is TRBD2 (6 bases). The germline CDR1 and CDR2 sequences are SQVTM and ANQGSEA. This CDR3 region has 12 residues. V lost 6 bases and J 2 bases, leaving 10 bases between the germline ends. The CDR3 here is CSVGTPQETQYF. In DNA form, the CDR3 reads TGCAGCGTCGGGACTCCTCAAGAGACCCAGTACTTC.

This chain joins TRBV12-3 or TRBV12-4 and TRBJ1-1; D gene ambiguous. The V end lost 6 bases, the J end lost 1 base, and 12 bases lay between the germline ends. The CDR3 spans 14 residues. The CDR3 region is CASRSTRTNTEAFF. The CDR3 bases are TGTGCCAGCAGATCGACAAGAACGAACACTGAAGCTTTCTTT.

This clonotype was seen only a few times. V and J are TRBV3-1 and TRBJ1-4, with TRBD1 matching over 7 bases. V was clipped by 3 bases and J by 4 bases; unmatched bases: 8. CDR1 LGHDT and CDR2 YNNKEL come from the germline V gene (reference sequence). The CDR3 is 16 amino acids. CDR3 loop: CASSQPWTGLNEKLFF. The CDR3 DNA sequence: TGTGCCAGCAGCCAGCCATGGACAGGCCTTAATGAAAAACTGTTTTTT.

The V and J genes are TRBV5-1 and TRBJ2-1, with D possibly matching TRBD2 (5 bases). The V end lost 4 bases, the J end lost 5 bases, and 13 bases lay between the germline ends. Germline CDR1 and CDR2: SGHRS and YFSETQ. This CDR3 region has 14 residues. CDR3 residues: CASSGLGRNNEQFF. The CDR3 DNA sequence: TGCGCCAGCAGCGGACTTGGACGGAACAATGAGCAGTTCTTC.

This clonotype was observed a handful of times. J is TRBJ2-2 and V is TRBV4-2; D is uncertain. Trimming stripped 0 bases from V and 3 bases from J, with 5 bases between. Germline CDR1 reads LGHNA; CDR2 reads YNFKEQ. CDR3 length equals 14 residues. The chain's CDR3 is CASSQDRDTGELFF. DNA for the CDR3: TGTGCCAGCAGCCAAGATCGAGACACCGGGGAGCTGTTTTTT.

This clonotype appeared a few times. V and J are TRBV6-5 and TRBJ2-2; 9 nucleotides agree with TRBD2. V trimming: 2 bases; J trimming: 1 base; junction bases outside the gene matches: 2. The CDR3 length is 16 residues. Germline-derived CDR1 and CDR2 are MNHEY and SVGAGI. The CDR3 loop reads CASSYRSGGNTGELFF. The CDR3 coding sequence is TGTGCCAGCAGTTACCGTAGCGGGGGGAACACCGGGGAGCTGTTTTTT.

This clonotype was recorded many times. The chain uses TRBV3-1 and TRBJ2-1, with D perhaps matching TRBD2 (6 bases). This CDR3 comprises 14 residues. V shed 1 base and J shed 4 bases, with 8 bases lying between them. Germline V CDR1 and CDR2: LGHDT, YNNKEL (reference sequence). CDR3 region: CASSQAGEYNEQFF. Here the CDR3 DNA reads TGTGCCAGCAGCCAAGCGGGGGAATACAATGAGCAGTTCTTC.

This clonotype occurred a few times. The genes are TRBV5-6 and TRBJ2-6; TRBD1 matches at 7 bases. V lost 2 bases to trimming and J lost 4 bases; unmatched junction nucleotides: 6. Germline CDR1 is SGHDT and CDR2 is YYEEEE. The CDR3 extends over 16 amino acids. The chain's CDR3 is CASSLKQGWGANVLTF. DNA of the CDR3: TGTGCCAGCAGCTTAAAACAGGGGTGGGGGGCCAACGTCCTGACTTTC. Full variable domain (missing parts from reference TRBV5-6 and TRBJ2-6): DAGVTQSPTHLIKTRGQQVTLRCSPKSGHDTVSWYQQALGQGPQFIFQYYEEEERQRGNFPDRFSGHQFPNYSSELNVNALLLGDSALYLCASSLKQGWGANVLTFGAGSRLTVL.

In this sample, this clonotype turned up many times. V usage is TRBV12-3 or TRBV12-4 and J usage is TRBJ2-1; D is undetermined. The CDR3 covers 15 residues. V was shortened by 2 bases and J by 0 bases, with 8 bases between the two germline ends. CDR3 nucleotides: TGTGCCAGCAGTTTATTCCGGAGCTCCTACAATGAGCAGTTCTTC. Its translation: CASSLFRSSYNEQFF.

The V and J genes are TRBV20-1 and TRBJ2-3, with a possible D match to TRBD2 (6 bases). Trimming left V 3 bases short and J 0 bases short, with 13 bases between. The CDR3 runs to 15 residues. Germline-derived CDR1 and CDR2 are DFQATT and SNEGSKA (reference sequence). CDR3 DNA: TGCAGTGCTAGTTTGCCAGCGGGTAGCACAGATACGCAGTATTTT. Translated: CSASLPAGSTDTQYF.

The rearrangement uses TRBV7-9 and TRBJ2-3; TRBD2 matches 11 bases. The V gene's germline CDR1 is SEHNR and CDR2 FQNEAQ (reference sequence). The CDR3 covers 17 residues. The V segment lost 4 bases and the J segment 0 bases; nucleotides outside the gene matches: 6. In DNA form, the CDR3 reads TGTGCCAGCAGCTCCCGACTAGCGGGGACGAGCACAGATACGCAGTATTTT. Encoded protein: CASSSRLAGTSTDTQYF.

V gene TRBV7-2 combines with J gene TRBJ2-7, with a possible D match to TRBD2 (6 bases). The CDR3 length is 14 residues. V lost 5 bases and J 4 bases, leaving 15 bases between the germline ends. CDR1 is SGHTA, CDR2 FQGNSA, per germline. CDR3 nucleotide sequence: TGTGCCAGCAGCCCGGACCCGGGAGAATACGAGCAGTACTTC. Translated: CASSPDPGEYEQYF.

Notes on this clonotype: This may be a read error: a much more frequent sequence differs by one nucleotide. J is TRBJ2-7 and V is TRBV6-5, with D perhaps given as TRBD1 or TRBD2 (5 bases each). CDR1 and CDR2 from the germline V gene are MNHEY and SVGAGI. This CDR3 is built from 14 residues. CDR3 nucleotide sequence: TGTGCCAGCAGTTACCTCCGGGGCCCCTACGAGCTGTACTTC. It codes for CASSYLRGPYELYF.

This clonotype was counted a few times. The rearrangement uses TRBV20-1 and TRBJ1-4; 9 positions agree with TRBD1. Germline V CDR1 and CDR2: DFQATT, SNEGSKA (reference sequence). The CDR3 has 15 residues. The junction had 12 bases not matched to a gene; V was cut back by 5 bases and J by 8 bases. As DNA, the CDR3 is TGCAGTGCTCCCACGAAGGGACAGGGAGGAGAAAAACTGTTTTTT. As protein: CSAPTKGQGGEKLFF.

The chain recombines TRBV20-1 with TRBJ2-5; perhaps D is TRBD1 or TRBD2 (5 bases each). This CDR3 has 13 amino acids. Trimming cost V 3 bases and J 2 bases, with 10 bases left between them. From germline, CDR1 is DFQATT and CDR2 SNEGSKA (reference sequence). The CDR3 coding sequence is TGCAGTGCTAGGGGACCTACACAAGAGACCCAGTACTTC. Translated, it gives CSARGPTQETQYF.